This T cell receptor (beta chain) comes out of a study of graft-versus-host responses after intestinal transplantation. V lost 1 base and J lost 5, with 8 bases in between. Germline V gives CDR1 SGHDT, CDR2 YYEEEE. This CDR3 comprises 13 residues. TCRdb's table, derived via immunoSEQ multiplex PCR, lists solely in-frame clones and lacks some. Here the sample spans 25,000 or so clones, roughly 82% being singletons. On this clone: What it binds is not known.

Source: unstimulated CD4+ T cells sorted from spleen or lymph node cells, taken before intestinal transplant. The gene calls are TRBV5-6 and TRBJ2-3; maybe TRBD1 (6 bases). This clonotype was sampled from a human donor who received an intestinal transplant. Here the CDR3 reads CASSLQGRDTQYF. The CDR3 DNA follows: TGTGCCAGCAGCTTGCAGGGGCGAGATACGCAGTATTTT.